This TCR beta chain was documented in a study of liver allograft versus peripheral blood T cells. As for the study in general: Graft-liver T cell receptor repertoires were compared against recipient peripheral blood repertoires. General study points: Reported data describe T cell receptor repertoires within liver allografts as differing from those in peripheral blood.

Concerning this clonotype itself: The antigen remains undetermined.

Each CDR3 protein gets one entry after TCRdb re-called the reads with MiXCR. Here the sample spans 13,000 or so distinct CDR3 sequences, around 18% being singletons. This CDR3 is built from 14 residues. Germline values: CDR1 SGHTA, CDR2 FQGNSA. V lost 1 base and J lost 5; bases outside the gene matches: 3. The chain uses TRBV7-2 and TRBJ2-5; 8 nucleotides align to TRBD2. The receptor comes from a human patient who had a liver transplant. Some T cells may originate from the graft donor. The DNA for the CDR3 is TGTGCCAGCAGCTTAGTACGGGGGGGGGAGACCCAGTACTTC. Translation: CASSLVRGGETQYF.